This T cell receptor (beta chain) was observed in a study of blood T cell repertoires in COVID-19. Study-level background: There were acute and convalescent COVID-19 samples, and they came from the United States, Italy and Spain. Nucleic acid was either cDNA or gDNA, and it came from T cells, B-cell-depleted T cells, or PBMCs.

Per the authors' pipeline: By means of reference gene primer amplification, nucleated cell counts were estimated. Generated by immunoSEQ multiplex PCR, the TCRdb table keeps only in-frame clones and is missing some. That table gives V, J and clone size, and the DNA gave D and trimming. The sample has 140,000 to 150,000 clones, about nine tenths seen once. The V gene end was trimmed by 0 bases and the J gene end by 7 bases; junction bases not matched to a gene: 8. The CDR3 sequence is 17 residues long. CDR1 and CDR2 from the germline V gene are SGHRS and YFSETQ. The TCR sequence derives from a human donor in a cohort sampled during active COVID-19. Sample: peripheral blood. The genes are TRBV5-1 and TRBJ2-1; TRBD1 aligns across 12 bases. The CDR3 bases are TGCGCCAGCAGCTTGGAATTGGGACAGGGGGCGCGGAATGAGCAGTTCTTC. This gives the protein CASSLELGQGARNEQFF.